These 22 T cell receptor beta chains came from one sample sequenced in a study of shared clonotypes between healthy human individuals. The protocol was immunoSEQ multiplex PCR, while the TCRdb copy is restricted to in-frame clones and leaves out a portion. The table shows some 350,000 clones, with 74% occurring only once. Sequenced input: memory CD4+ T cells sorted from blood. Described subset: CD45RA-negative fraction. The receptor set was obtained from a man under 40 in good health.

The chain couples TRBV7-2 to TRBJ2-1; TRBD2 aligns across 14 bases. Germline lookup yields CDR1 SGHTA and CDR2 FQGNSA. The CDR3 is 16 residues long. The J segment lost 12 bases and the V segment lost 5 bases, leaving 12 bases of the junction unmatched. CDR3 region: CASSAGTSGRRSVQFF. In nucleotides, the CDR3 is TGTGCCAGCAGCGCCGGGACTAGCGGGAGAAGATCTGTGCAGTTCTTC.

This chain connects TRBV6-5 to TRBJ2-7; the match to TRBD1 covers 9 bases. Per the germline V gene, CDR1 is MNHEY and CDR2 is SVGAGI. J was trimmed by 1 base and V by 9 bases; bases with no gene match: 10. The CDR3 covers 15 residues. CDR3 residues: CASGRSGTGSYEQYF. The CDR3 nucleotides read TGTGCCAGTGGGCGTTCGGGGACAGGGTCCTACGAGCAGTACTTC.

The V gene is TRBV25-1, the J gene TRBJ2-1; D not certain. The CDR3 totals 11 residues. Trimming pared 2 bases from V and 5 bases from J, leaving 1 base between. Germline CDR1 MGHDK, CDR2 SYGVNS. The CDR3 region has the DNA TGTGCCAGCAGTGAAAACAATGAGCAGTTCTTC. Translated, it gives CASSENNEQFF. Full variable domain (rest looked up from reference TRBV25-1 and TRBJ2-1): EADIYQTPRYLVIGTGKKITLECSQTMGHDKMYWYQQDPGMELHLIHYSYGVNSTEKGDLSSESTVSRIRTEHFPLTLESARPSHTSQYLCASSENNEQFFGPGTRLTVL.

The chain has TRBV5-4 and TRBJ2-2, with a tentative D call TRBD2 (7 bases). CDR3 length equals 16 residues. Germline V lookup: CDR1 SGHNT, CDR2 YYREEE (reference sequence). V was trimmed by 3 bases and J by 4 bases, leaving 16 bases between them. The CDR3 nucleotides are TGTGCCAGCAGCTCGGGGGGCGGGAGTCTCACCGGGGAGCTGTTTTTT. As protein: CASSSGGGSLTGELFF.

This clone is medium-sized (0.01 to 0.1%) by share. The CDR3 loop is CASSPGSSYTGELFF. The CDR3 DNA sequence: TGTGCCAGCAGTCCCGGGTCTTCCTACACCGGGGAGCTGTTTTTT. The chain has TRBV28 and TRBJ2-2, with unresolved D. The V gene lost 5 bases and the J gene lost 3 bases, with 13 bases spanning the gap. Germline values: CDR1 MDHEN, CDR2 SYDVKM. This CDR3 region has 15 residues.

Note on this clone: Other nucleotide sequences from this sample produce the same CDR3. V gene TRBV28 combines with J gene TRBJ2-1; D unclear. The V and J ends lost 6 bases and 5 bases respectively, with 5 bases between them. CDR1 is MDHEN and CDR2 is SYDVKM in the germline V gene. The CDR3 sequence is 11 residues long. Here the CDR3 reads CASSGNNEQFF. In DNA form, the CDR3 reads TGTGCCAGCAGCGGTAACAATGAGCAGTTCTTC.

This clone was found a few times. The CDR3 nucleotides read TGTGCCAGCAGCTTGGCAGGATCTGAAAACATTCAGTACTTC. Protein product: CASSLAGSENIQYF. The J gene is TRBJ2-4, the V gene TRBV5-6; D call uncertain. Between the trimmed V and J ends, which lost 0 bases and 5 bases, there was a span of 9 bases. CDR3 size: 14 residues. Germline V gene data show CDR1 as SGHDT and CDR2 as YYEEEE.

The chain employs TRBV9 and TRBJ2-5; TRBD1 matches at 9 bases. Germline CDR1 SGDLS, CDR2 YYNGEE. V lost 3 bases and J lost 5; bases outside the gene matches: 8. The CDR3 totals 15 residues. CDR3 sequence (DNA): TGTGCCAGCAGCGCGCCGACAGGGGGAATCGAGACCCAGTACTTC. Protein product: CASSAPTGGIETQYF. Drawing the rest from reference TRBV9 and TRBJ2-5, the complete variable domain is DSGVTQTPKHLITATGQRVTLRCSPRSGDLSVYWYQQSLDQGLQFLIQYYNGEERAKGNILERFSAQQFPDLHSELNLSSLELGDSALYFCASSAPTGGIETQYFGPGTRLLVL.

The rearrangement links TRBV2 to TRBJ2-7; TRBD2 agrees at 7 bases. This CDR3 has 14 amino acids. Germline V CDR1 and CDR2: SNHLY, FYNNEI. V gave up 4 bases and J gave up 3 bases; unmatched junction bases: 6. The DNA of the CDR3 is TGTGCCAGCAGTGTGGAGCGGGATATCTACGAGCAGTACTTC. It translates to CASSVERDIYEQYF.

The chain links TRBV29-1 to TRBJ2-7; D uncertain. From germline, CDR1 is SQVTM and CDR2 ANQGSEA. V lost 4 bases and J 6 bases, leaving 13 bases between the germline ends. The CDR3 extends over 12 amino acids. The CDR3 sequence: CSVGVRAGEQYF. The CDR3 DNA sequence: TGCAGCGTTGGGGTGCGTGCTGGCGAGCAGTACTTC.

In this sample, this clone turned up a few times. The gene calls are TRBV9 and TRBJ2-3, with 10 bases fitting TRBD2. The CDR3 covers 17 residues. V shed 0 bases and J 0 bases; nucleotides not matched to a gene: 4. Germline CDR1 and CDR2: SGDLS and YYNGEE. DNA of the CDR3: TGTGCCAGCAGCGTAGATCCTAGCGGGGGAAGCACAGATACGCAGTATTTT. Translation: CASSVDPSGGSTDTQYF.

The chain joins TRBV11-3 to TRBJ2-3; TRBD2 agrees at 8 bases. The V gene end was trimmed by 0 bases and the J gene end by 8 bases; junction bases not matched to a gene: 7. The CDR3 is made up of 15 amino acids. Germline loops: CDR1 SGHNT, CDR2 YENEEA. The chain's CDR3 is CASSLDPGGSATQYF. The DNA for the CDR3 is TGTGCCAGCAGCTTAGATCCGGGAGGGAGCGCTACGCAGTATTTT.

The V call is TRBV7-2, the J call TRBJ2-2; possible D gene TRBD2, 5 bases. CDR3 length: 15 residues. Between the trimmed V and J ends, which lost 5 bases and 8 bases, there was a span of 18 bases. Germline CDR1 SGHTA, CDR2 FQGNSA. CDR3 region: CASSPARLALGELFF. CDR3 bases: TGTGCCAGCAGCCCTGCCCGCCTAGCTTTAGGGGAGCTGTTTTTT.

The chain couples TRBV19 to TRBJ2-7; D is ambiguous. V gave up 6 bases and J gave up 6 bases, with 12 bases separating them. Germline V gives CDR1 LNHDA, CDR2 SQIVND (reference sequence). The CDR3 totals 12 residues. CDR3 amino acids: CASRTRSGEQYF. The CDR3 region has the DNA TGTGCCAGTAGAACCAGGTCGGGCGAGCAGTACTTC.

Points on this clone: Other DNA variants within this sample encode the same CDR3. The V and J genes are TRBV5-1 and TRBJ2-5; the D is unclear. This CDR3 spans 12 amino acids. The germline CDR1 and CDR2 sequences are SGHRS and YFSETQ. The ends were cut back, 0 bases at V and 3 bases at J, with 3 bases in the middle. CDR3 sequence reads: CASSLGEETQYF. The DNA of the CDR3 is TGCGCCAGCAGCTTGGGGGAAGAGACCCAGTACTTC.

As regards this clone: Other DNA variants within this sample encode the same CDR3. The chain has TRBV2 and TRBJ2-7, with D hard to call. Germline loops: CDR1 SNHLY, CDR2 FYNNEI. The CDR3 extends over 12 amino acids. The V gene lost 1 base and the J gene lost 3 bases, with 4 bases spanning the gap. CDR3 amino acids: CASSEGGYEQYF. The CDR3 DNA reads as TGTGCCAGCAGTGAAGGAGGCTACGAGCAGTACTTC.

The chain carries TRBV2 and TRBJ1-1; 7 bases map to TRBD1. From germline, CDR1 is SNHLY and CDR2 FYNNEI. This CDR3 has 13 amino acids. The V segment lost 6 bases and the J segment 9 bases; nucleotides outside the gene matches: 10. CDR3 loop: CASRRERDSQAFF. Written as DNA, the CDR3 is TGTGCCAGCAGGCGCGAGAGGGACAGTCAAGCTTTCTTT.

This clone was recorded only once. The CDR3 sequence: CASRDTGGLEEAFF. The CDR3 region has the DNA TGTGCCAGCAGGGACACAGGGGGCCTAGAGGAAGCTTTCTTT. V usage is TRBV6-6 and J usage is TRBJ1-1; 9 bases fit TRBD1. The CDR3 has 14 amino acids. CDR1 and CDR2 from the germline V gene are MNHNY and SVGAGI (reference sequence). V lost 6 bases and J lost 8; bases outside the gene matches: 10.

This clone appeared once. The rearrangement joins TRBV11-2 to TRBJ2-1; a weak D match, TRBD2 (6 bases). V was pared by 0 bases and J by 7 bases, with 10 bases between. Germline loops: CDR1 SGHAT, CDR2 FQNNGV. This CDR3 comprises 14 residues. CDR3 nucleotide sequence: TGTGCCAGCAGCTTAGATGCTAGCGCGAATGAGCAGTTCTTC. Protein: CASSLDASANEQFF.

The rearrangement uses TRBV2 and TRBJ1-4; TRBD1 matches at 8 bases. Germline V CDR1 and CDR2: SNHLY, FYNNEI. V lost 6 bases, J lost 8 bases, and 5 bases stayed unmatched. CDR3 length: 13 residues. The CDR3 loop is CASRGQEGEKLFF. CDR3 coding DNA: TGTGCCAGCAGGGGACAGGAGGGGGAAAAACTGTTTTTT.

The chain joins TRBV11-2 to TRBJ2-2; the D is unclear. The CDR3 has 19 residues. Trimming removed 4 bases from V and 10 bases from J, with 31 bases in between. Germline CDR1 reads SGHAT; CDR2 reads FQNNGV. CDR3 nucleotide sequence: TGTGCCAGCAGCTCTCCCAGTGGGTGGATGCGCTTGCGCAGAGCGGAGCTGTTTTTT. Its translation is CASSSPSGWMRLRRAELFF.

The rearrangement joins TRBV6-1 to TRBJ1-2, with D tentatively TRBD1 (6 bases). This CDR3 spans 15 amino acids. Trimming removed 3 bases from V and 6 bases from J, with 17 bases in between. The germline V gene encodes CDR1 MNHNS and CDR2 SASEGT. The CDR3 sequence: CASSDWTRGSDGYTF. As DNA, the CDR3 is TGTGCCAGCAGTGATTGGACCAGGGGTTCCGATGGCTACACCTTC.